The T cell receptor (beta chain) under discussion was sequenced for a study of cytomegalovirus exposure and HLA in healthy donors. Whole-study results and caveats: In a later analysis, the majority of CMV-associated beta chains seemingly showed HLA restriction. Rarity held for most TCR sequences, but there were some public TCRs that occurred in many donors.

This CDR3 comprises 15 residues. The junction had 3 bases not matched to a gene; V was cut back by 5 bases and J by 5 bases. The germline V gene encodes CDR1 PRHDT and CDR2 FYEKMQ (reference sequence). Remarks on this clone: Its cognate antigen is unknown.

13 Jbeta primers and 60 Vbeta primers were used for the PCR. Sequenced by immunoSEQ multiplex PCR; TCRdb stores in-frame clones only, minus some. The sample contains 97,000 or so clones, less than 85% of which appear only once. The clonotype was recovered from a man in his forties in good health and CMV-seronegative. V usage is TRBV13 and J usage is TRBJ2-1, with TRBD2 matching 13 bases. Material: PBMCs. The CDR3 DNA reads TGTGCCAGCAGCCTGGGACTAGCGGGGAACAATGAGCAGTTCTTC. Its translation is CASSLGLAGNNEQFF.